This T cell receptor (beta chain) was recovered during a study of cytomegalovirus exposure and HLA in healthy donors. The protocol was immunoSEQ multiplex PCR, while the TCRdb copy is restricted to in-frame clones and leaves out a portion. Altogether 150,000 to 200,000 clones are present, around 89% being singletons, with the ten largest covering almost 3%. With 5 bases removed from V and 8 bases from J, the gap between germline ends came to 16 bases. This CDR3 is built from 14 residues. Germline V gives CDR1 MNHEY, CDR2 SVGAGI. The rearrangement uses TRBV6-5 and TRBJ2-1; the D is unclear. The specimen sequenced was PBMCs. The TCR sequence derives from a young man in good health and CMV-seronegative. CDR3 sequence: CASSVPHKNDEQFF. CDR3 nucleotide sequence: TGTGCCAGCAGTGTCCCGCACAAGAACGATGAGCAGTTCTTC.